This T cell receptor beta chain was recorded in a study of cytomegalovirus exposure and HLA in healthy donors. Whole-study results and caveats: Later, an analysis found that TCR clusters from the first cohort tended to co-occur in the 95 to 150 validation repertoires.

Concerning this clone itself: The antigen is undetermined.

Produced via immunoSEQ multiplex PCR; TCRdb's table is partial and in-frame only. The profile shows 150,000 or so clones, about 89% of them singletons. V gave up 5 bases and J gave up 10 bases; unmatched junction bases: 7. This CDR3 region has 15 residues. CDR1 is SNHLY, CDR2 FYNNEI, per germline. This sequence originates from a woman younger than 30 in good health and CMV-seropositive. What was sequenced was PBMCs. The chain joins TRBV2 to TRBJ2-1; 14 nucleotides match TRBD2. CDR3 residues: CASSRLAGGGGEQFF. The CDR3 nucleotides are TGTGCCAGCAGTCGACTAGCGGGAGGGGGAGGGGAGCAGTTCTTC.